The following is a T cell receptor (beta chain) sequence with its context. This CDR3 is built from 16 residues. Germline-derived CDR1 and CDR2 are SGHRS and YFSETQ. V lost 3 bases and J lost 1, with 13 bases in between. The sample originates from a study of blood T cell repertoires in COVID-19. Libraries were prepared by immunoSEQ multiplex PCR; TCRdb keeps only in-frame clonotypes and omits some of them. This table holds a few hundred thousand clones, approximately 84% found once. This clonotype was obtained from a man between 35 and 55 years old who had recovered from COVID-19. The specimen sequenced was PBMCs or T cells enriched from blood (not recorded which). The chain combines TRBV5-1 with TRBJ2-2; no clear D gene. DNA of the CDR3: TGCGCCAGCAGCTCAATAAGTAGTAGGAACACCGGGGAGCTGTTTTTT. Translated: CASSSISSRNTGELFF.